These T cell receptor beta chains were read from a single sample in a study of T-cell memory formation after mild COVID-19. TCRdb called the 5' RACE reads again in MiXCR, with one record for every CDR3 protein. The table shows some 410,000 distinct CDR3 sequences, with less than 25% occurring only once. Specimen: PBMCs or a T cell subset sorted from them (not recorded which). These receptor sequences come from an adult woman who had mild COVID-19 (a few samples of this study predate the infection). Cell type and time point are not known. The conserved cysteine and the conserved F or W are not part of the CDR3 here. The D gene is left open where the match is weak.

d_call v_call cdr3_aa
. TRBV30 AWSVGYTEAF
. TRBV20-1 SARELGQGEGEQY
. TRBV29-1 SVETGLYEQY
TRBD2 TRBV7-2 ASSLGWGLAGGQAETQY
TRBD1 TRBV5-6 ASSSKPGQGNEQF
TRBD2 TRBV15 ATSRDAGGPETQY
. TRBV5-1 ASSRGWERNEQF
. TRBV2 ATRLVGNEQF
. TRBV12-3/TRBV12-4 ASSLWGNSYEQY
. TRBV12-3/TRBV12-4 ASSPRRGTYEQY
. TRBV7-8 ASSLSFGGNLGEQY
. TRBV7-9 ASSLGQSQPQH
. TRBV7-2 ASSYAGVNNEKLF
. TRBV7-9 ASSPSHSPYGYT
. TRBV6-2/TRBV6-3 ASRPDRFSPSNQPQH
. TRBV5-1 ASSFAGGNEQF
TRBD2 TRBV4-3 ASSQGPSGSVEQF
. TRBV7-6 ASSITSDRPYETQY
. TRBV4-2 ASSHRVTGANVLT
TRBD1 TRBV12-3/TRBV12-4 ASSLRARDRDEQY